The clone carrying this TCR beta chain was recorded at least ten times. The data were taken from a study of T-cell reconstitution after alpha-beta-depleted transplantation in children. TCRbeta library preparation incorporated unique molecular identifiers. TCRdb ran MiXCR on the PCR reads and lists one entry per CDR3 protein. The table includes about 90,000 distinct CDR3 sequences, 6.5% to 8.5% detected once. Germline values: CDR1 WSHSY, CDR2 SAAADI. Trimming took off 8 bases at V and 0 bases at J, with 10 bases between the two ends. The CDR3 consists of 13 residues. Sample: PBMCs from the stem cell graft donor, taken from the stem cell graft. The TCR was taken from a human donor who donated a stem cell graft to a child with congenital amegakaryocytic thrombocytopenia. This sequence joins TRBV10-2 and TRBJ1-2, with no clear D. This CDR3 reads CASLDRSNYGYTF. The CDR3 nucleotides are TGCGCCAGCCTCGACCGATCTAACTATGGCTACACCTTC.